The next 19 T cell receptor beta chains were all read from a single sample in a study of T cell responses to AZD1222 COVID-19 vaccine. Using immunoSEQ multiplex PCR, the repertoire was profiled, and TCRdb retains in-frame clones only, with some absent. The table has around 140,000 clones, approximately 86% seen once. The source was peripheral blood, collected 28 days after the second AZD1222 dose. These receptors all stem from an adult who received the AZD1222 COVID-19 vaccine.

The table lists this clone with a count of one. The chain links TRBV19 to TRBJ2-1; TRBD2 aligns across 7 bases. Germline CDR1 and CDR2: LNHDA and SQIVND (reference sequence). The CDR3 length is 15 residues. V shed 3 bases, J shed 3 bases, and the junction held 5 bases outside the gene matches. The CDR3 nucleotides read TGTGCCAGTAGTATTAGTCCTAGCGGCTACAATGAGCAGTTCTTC. Encoded protein: CASSISPSGYNEQFF.

Concerning this clone: The same CDR3 is also encoded by other DNA sequences in this sample. The chain joins TRBV11-2 to TRBJ1-1; D remains unclear. CDR3 size: 13 residues. The germline V gene encodes CDR1 SGHAT and CDR2 FQNNGV. V lost 3 bases and J 1 base, leaving 6 bases between the germline ends. The CDR3 coding sequence is TGTGCCAGCAGCTTGGCGGGGAACACTGAAGCTTTCTTT. Amino acid sequence: CASSLAGNTEAFF.

This chain connects TRBV28 to TRBJ1-3; D ambiguous. Per germline, CDR1 MDHEN and CDR2 SYDVKM. The CDR3 totals 16 residues. V was shortened by 3 bases and J by 1 base, with 13 bases between the two germline ends. CDR3 protein: CASSLAGGWSGNTIYF. CDR3 coding DNA: TGTGCCAGCAGTTTGGCGGGAGGATGGTCTGGAAACACCATATATTTT. Drawing the rest from reference TRBV28 and TRBJ1-3, the complete variable domain is DVKVTQSSRYLVKRTGEKVFLECVQDMDHENMFWYRQDPGLGLRLIYFSYDVKMKEKGDIPEGYSVSREKKERFSLILESASTNQTSMYLCASSLAGGWSGNTIYFGEGSWLTVV.

This clone appeared once. This chain uses TRBV30 with TRBJ2-1; TRBD2 matches at 10 bases. The germline gives CDR1 GTSNPN, CDR2 SVGIG (reference sequence). Unmatched junction bases numbered 10, after V lost 3 bases and J lost 8 bases. This CDR3 contains 15 residues. DNA for the CDR3: TGTGCCTGGAGCGTCGGGCTAGCGGGAGTGGATGAGCAGTTCTTC. Residues: CAWSVGLAGVDEQFF.

The chain has TRBV6-6 and TRBJ2-2; maybe TRBD1 (5 bases). Trimming took 5 bases from V and 6 from J, leaving 16 bases between them. This CDR3 is built from 15 residues. Germline V gene data show CDR1 as MNHNY and CDR2 as SVGAGI (reference sequence). The CDR3 protein is CASSDIPRVSGELFF. The DNA of the CDR3 is TGTGCCAGCAGTGATATCCCCAGGGTGTCCGGGGAGCTGTTTTTT.

V is TRBV18 and J is TRBJ2-7, with D hard to call. Germline V gene lookup returns CDR1 KGHSH and CDR2 LQKENI. With 2 bases removed from V and 2 bases from J, the gap between germline ends came to 7 bases. The CDR3 is 13 residues long. The CDR3 reads CASSPGLTYEQYF. The CDR3 DNA reads TGTGCCAGCTCACCAGGGTTAACCTACGAGCAGTACTTC. The full variable domain, rest sourced from reference TRBV18 and TRBJ2-7, is NAGVMQNPRHLVRRRGQEARLRCSPMKGHSHVYWYRQLPEEGLKFMVYLQKENIIDESGMPKERFSAEFPKEGPSILRIQQVVRGDSAAYFCASSPGLTYEQYFGPGTRLTVT.

This chain joins TRBV5-1 and TRBJ1-2, with D possibly matching TRBD1 (5 bases). There are 13 residues in the CDR3. Germline CDR1 and CDR2: SGHRS and YFSETQ. V dropped 4 bases and J dropped 6 bases, with 13 bases sitting between them. The CDR3 region is CASSQGTANGYTF. Here the CDR3 DNA reads TGCGCCAGCAGCCAAGGGACGGCGAATGGCTACACCTTC.

J is TRBJ1-4 and V is TRBV11-2; no clear D gene. Germline-derived CDR1 and CDR2 are SGHAT and FQNNGV. V was clipped by 1 base and J by 8 bases, with 5 bases between them. This CDR3 has 12 amino acids. The chain's CDR3 is CASSLVQEKLFF. The CDR3 DNA follows: TGTGCCAGCAGCTTAGTGCAGGAAAAACTGTTTTTT. Full variable domain (outside the CDR3, taken from reference TRBV11-2 and TRBJ1-4): EAGVAQSPRYKIIEKRQSVAFWCNPISGHATLYWYQQILGQGPKLLIQFQNNGVVDDSQLPKDRFSAERLKGVDSTLKIQPAKLEDSAVYLCASSLVQEKLFFGSGTQLSVL.

This chain joins TRBV9 and TRBJ2-2; D possibly corresponds to TRBD2 (6 bases). The V gene lost 0 bases and the J gene lost 8 bases, with 11 bases spanning the gap. This CDR3 region has 14 residues. Germline V CDR1 and CDR2: SGDLS, YYNGEE. CDR3 in amino acids: CASSVGAGTGELFF. DNA for the CDR3: TGTGCCAGCAGCGTAGGGGCAGGGACTGGGGAGCTGTTTTTT. The variable domain in full, completed from reference TRBV9 and TRBJ2-2, reads DSGVTQTPKHLITATGQRVTLRCSPRSGDLSVYWYQQSLDQGLQFLIQYYNGEERAKGNILERFSAQQFPDLHSELNLSSLELGDSALYFCASSVGAGTGELFFGEGSRLTVL.

This clone appeared a single time. The V and J genes are TRBV6-6 and TRBJ2-7; D is possibly TRBD1 (5 bases). The V and J ends lost 7 bases and 0 bases respectively, with 16 bases between them. This CDR3 has 15 residues. The germline V gene has CDR1 MNHNY and CDR2 SVGAGI (reference sequence). This CDR3 is CASTGTGDSSYEQYF. The CDR3 region has the DNA TGTGCCAGCACCGGTACAGGAGACAGCTCCTACGAGCAGTACTTC.

This clone was counted between two and nine times. The rearrangement links TRBV15 to TRBJ1-5, with TRBD1 matching over 7 bases. Germline CDR1 is LNHNV and CDR2 is YYDKDF (reference sequence). J gave up 2 bases and V 4 bases, and 5 bases lay outside the gene matches. The CDR3 is 15 amino acids. Here the CDR3 reads CATSKGGIGNQPQHF. The CDR3, as DNA: TGTGCCACCAGCAAAGGGGGCATCGGCAATCAGCCCCAGCATTTT.

This rearrangement joins TRBV3-1 (or the pseudogene TRBV3-2) to TRBJ2-1, with D hard to call. V was cut by 0 bases and J by 6 bases, with 9 bases left in between. CDR1 and CDR2 from the germline V gene are LGHDT and YNNKEL (reference sequence). The CDR3 runs 14 residues. CDR3 nucleotide sequence: TGTGCCAGCAGCCAAGATCCAGCTTTCAATGAGCAGTTCTTC. Its protein is CASSQDPAFNEQFF.

V usage is TRBV5-1 and J usage is TRBJ2-7; 12 positions agree with TRBD2. V lost 4 bases and J lost 0; bases outside the gene matches: 5. Germline loops: CDR1 SGHRS, CDR2 YFSETQ. The length of the CDR3 is 16 residues. CDR3: CASSPPGLAGSYEQYF. The CDR3 DNA sequence: TGCGCCAGCAGCCCCCCGGGACTAGCGGGCTCCTACGAGCAGTACTTC.

The chain links TRBV11-2 to TRBJ2-2, with a weak D call TRBD1 (6 bases). Per the germline V gene, CDR1 is SGHAT and CDR2 is FQNNGV. The ends were cut back, 2 bases at V and 2 bases at J, with 12 bases in the middle. The CDR3 consists of 16 residues. The CDR3 DNA reads as TGTGCCAGCAGCTTAAGGGGGAGCAGTAACACCGGGGAGCTGTTTTTT. Protein: CASSLRGSSNTGELFF.

The V call is TRBV10-3, the J call TRBJ2-1; D tentatively fits TRBD1 or TRBD2 (5 bases each). Deletions cut 4 bases from V and 0 bases from J, with 16 bases between. Germline V lookup: CDR1 ENHRY, CDR2 SYGVKD. The CDR3 loop spans 17 amino acids. The CDR3 spells CAISGRGAASSYNEQFF. The CDR3 DNA is TGTGCCATCAGTGGGAGAGGGGCGGCCTCCTCCTACAATGAGCAGTTCTTC.

This rearrangement joins TRBV12-5 to TRBJ1-2; D remains unclear. The CDR3 contains 13 residues. Germline-derived CDR1 and CDR2 are LGHNT and FRNRAP. The V end was cut by 7 bases, the J end by 4 bases, with 13 bases between. In DNA, the CDR3 is TGTGCTAGTGAGGGTCCGCAGCGCTATGGCTACACCTTC. It specifies CASEGPQRYGYTF. The variable domain in full, completed from reference TRBV12-5 and TRBJ1-2, reads DARVTQTPRHKVTEMGQEVTMRCQPILGHNTVFWYRQTMMQGLELLAYFRNRAPLDDSGMPKDRFSAEMPDATLATLKIQPSEPRDSAVYFCASEGPQRYGYTFGSGTRLTVV.

The V and J genes are TRBV16 and TRBJ1-3; D not certain. V lost 0 bases and J 0 bases, leaving 6 bases between the germline ends. The CDR3 extends over 15 amino acids. In germline, CDR1 is KGHSY, CDR2 FQNENV. The DNA for the CDR3 is TGTGCCAGCAGCCAATCCCCCGTCTCTGGAAACACCATATATTTT. Its protein product is CASSQSPVSGNTIYF.

This sequence joins TRBV6-5 and TRBJ1-6; D is undetermined. CDR3 length: 13 amino acids. Trimming pared 8 bases from V and 8 bases from J, leaving 13 bases between. The germline gives CDR1 MNHEY, CDR2 SVGAGI. The CDR3 spells CASWEGSHSPLHF. The CDR3 DNA reads TGTGCCAGCTGGGAGGGCTCTCATTCACCCCTCCACTTT.

The chain links TRBV15 to TRBJ2-2, with D uncertain. V was trimmed by 0 bases and J by 7 bases, leaving 9 bases between them. Germline lookup yields CDR1 LNHNV and CDR2 YYDKDF (reference sequence). The CDR3 consists of 14 residues. CDR3 sequence (DNA): TGTGCCACCAGCAGAGATCTGGGGATCGGGGAGCTGTTTTTT. It yields the protein CATSRDLGIGELFF.